This is a list of T cell receptor beta chains from one sample in a study of post-analysis software for immune sequencing data. TCRdb re-called the PCR reads with MiXCR, one entry per CDR3 protein. The sample gives some 700,000 distinct CDR3 sequences, over 45% of which show up once; around 11% is in the top ten. Sequenced: blood. Receptor source: a girl aged 2-10 years with multiple sclerosis. CDR3s include the opening cysteine and the closing phenylalanine or tryptophan. D genes are given only for firm matches. Where a row states a size, it is once, few, many or the class of an expanded clone; other rows omit it.

D gene	V gene	clone size	J gene	CDR3 DNA	CDR3 protein
-	TRBV3-1	-	TRBJ2-1	TGTGCCAGCAGCCAAGTTAACAGGTGGGATGAGCAGTTCTTC	CASSQVNRWDEQFF
-	TRBV20-1	-	TRBJ2-2	TGCAGTGCTAGAGTAGGACAGAACACCGGGGAGCTGTTTTTT	CSARVGQNTGELFF
TRBD1	TRBV20-1	-	TRBJ2-3	TGCAGTGCTAGAGGGGACAGGAGGAAAACAGATACGCAGTATTTT	CSARGDRRKTDTQYF
TRBD2	TRBV7-8	-	TRBJ2-1	TGTGCCAGCAGCAACACAAGCGGGGGGGCCTCCCATGAGCAGTTCTTC	CASSNTSGGASHEQFF
-	TRBV14	-	TRBJ2-7	TGTGCCAGCAGCCAAGATGGAGACGAGCAGTACTTC	CASSQDGDEQYF
-	TRBV7-2	-	TRBJ2-3	TGTGCCAGTAGCTTAATGACAGATACGCAGTATTTT	CASSLMTDTQYF
-	TRBV7-9	-	TRBJ2-7	TGTGCCAGCAGCCAAGAACGCCAGCGGAGCTCCTACGAGCAGTACTTC	CASSQERQRSSYEQYF
-	TRBV5-1	-	TRBJ2-1	TGCGCTAGCAGCTTGGACGGGCAACTCTACAATGAGCAGTTCTTC	CASSLDGQLYNEQFF
-	TRBV27	-	TRBJ2-3	TGTGCCCGCAGTTTTTCAAGGCGACCTAGCACAGATACGCAGTATTTT	CARSFSRRPSTDTQYF
-	TRBV4-1	many	TRBJ2-3	TGCGCCAGCAGCCAGACAGGAGATACGCAGTATTTT	CASSQTGDTQYF
TRBD2	TRBV5-1	few	TRBJ2-5	TGCGCCAGCAGCTTCACCGGCCTAGCGGGAGAGACCCAGTACTTC	CASSFTGLAGETQYF
-	TRBV12-3/TRBV12-4	-	TRBJ1-1	TGTGCCAGCAGCCGACTCTACGGGCAGTCCGTCATGAACACTGAAGCTTTCTTT	CASSRLYGQSVMNTEAFF
TRBD1	TRBV20-1	-	TRBJ1-3	TGCAGTGCTAGAGCCGGGACAGGGGTGAACACCATATATTTT	CSARAGTGVNTIYF
-	TRBV29-1	-	TRBJ2-5	TGCAGCGTTGCCCTGGAGTCGAAGGGGGCCCAGTACTTC	CSVALESKGAQYF
-	TRBV20-1	once	TRBJ2-1	TGCAGTGCTAGCGGGATAAACAATGAGCAGTTCTTC	CSASGINNEQFF
TRBD2	TRBV9	-	TRBJ2-7	TGTGCCAGCAGCTCTGGACTAGCGGTGAACGAGCAGTACTTC	CASSSGLAVNEQYF
-	TRBV11-2	-	TRBJ2-7	TGTGCCAGCAGCCTGGGACACAACTCCTACGAGCAGTACTTC	CASSLGHNSYEQYF
TRBD1	TRBV18	-	TRBJ2-2	TGTGCCGGCTCACTAGACAGGGCGTCGAGCACCGGGGAGCTGTTTTTT	CAGSLDRASSTGELFF
-	TRBV29-1	few	TRBJ2-5	TGCAGCGTACCAAGGGACCACAGCGGGGAGACCCAGTACTTC	CSVPRDHSGETQYF
-	TRBV15	-	TRBJ2-7	TGTGCCACCAGCAGAGTCCCTCGGAAAGTCCTTCAGGACTACGAGCAGTACTTC	CATSRVPRKVLQDYEQYF
-	TRBV4-1	few	TRBJ2-7	TGCGCCAGCAGCGACAAACAGGGTCAGTCCTACGAGCAGTACTTC	CASSDKQGQSYEQYF
TRBD1	TRBV6-2/TRBV6-3	few	TRBJ2-3	TGTGCCAGCAGCCGGACAGGGGTATTGGGATGGGATACGCAGTATTTT	CASSRTGVLGWDTQYF
-	TRBV28	-	TRBJ1-1	TGTGCCAGCCGCCTCAATCGGAACACTGAAGCTTTCTTT	CASRLNRNTEAFF
-	TRBV25-1	-	TRBJ2-5	TGTGCCAGCAGGTGGGACCAAGAGACCCAGTACTTC	CASRWDQETQYF
TRBD1	TRBV7-2	-	TRBJ1-6	TGTGCCAGCAGCGAGGACAGGGTGGGTTCACCCCTCCACTTT	CASSEDRVGSPLHF